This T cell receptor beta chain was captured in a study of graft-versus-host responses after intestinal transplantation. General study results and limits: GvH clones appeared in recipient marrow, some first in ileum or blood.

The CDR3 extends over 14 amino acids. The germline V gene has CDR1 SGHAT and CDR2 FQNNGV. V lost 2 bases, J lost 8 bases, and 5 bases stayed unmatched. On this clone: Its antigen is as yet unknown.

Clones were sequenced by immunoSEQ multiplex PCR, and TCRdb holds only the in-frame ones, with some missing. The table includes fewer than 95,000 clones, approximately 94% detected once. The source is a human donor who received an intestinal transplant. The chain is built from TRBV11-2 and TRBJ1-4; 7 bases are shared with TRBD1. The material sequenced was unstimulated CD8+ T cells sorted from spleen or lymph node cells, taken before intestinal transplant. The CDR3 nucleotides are TGTGCCAGCAGCTTAACAGGGGCAGGGGAAAAACTGTTTTTT. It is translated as CASSLTGAGEKLFF.